The following is a TCR beta chain sequence with its context. Its antigen is unidentified. Researchers prepared the TCRbeta library using unique molecular identifiers, the study reports. TCRdb re-called the PCR reads with MiXCR, one entry per CDR3 protein. Of around 700,000 distinct CDR3 sequences in the sample, 10% to 15% are singletons; the top ten hold 0.79%. Germline CDR1 is WSHSY and CDR2 is SAAADI. The CDR3 loop spans 14 amino acids. With 4 bases removed from V and 2 bases from J, the gap between germline ends came to 11 bases. These data are taken from a study of T-cell reconstitution after alpha-beta-depleted transplantation in children. Study findings and constraints: A year had passed since transplant, and T-cell counts and diversity by then came mostly from newly produced T cells. The study reportedly traced alpha-beta T cells about two months after transplant to several hundred expanded graft clones. High day-60 TCRbeta diversity in some patients came from surviving recipient T cells and thymic progenitors.

Sequenced material: PBMCs, taken before TCRalphabeta/CD19-depleted stem cell transplant. The source of this sequence is a girl aged 2 to 9 with congenital amegakaryocytic thrombocytopenia, due to receive a stem cell transplant. The J gene is TRBJ1-1, the V gene TRBV10-2; D ambiguous. The CDR3 nucleotides read TGCGCCAGCAGTGTGTCCTTAGGCAACACTGAAGCTTTCTTT. Translating it yields CASSVSLGNTEAFF.